Each of the 27 T cell receptor beta chains below was sequenced from the same sample in a study of shared clonotypes between healthy human individuals. Repertoires were generated with immunoSEQ multiplex PCR, while TCRdb's copy carries only in-frame clones and drops some. The sample holds more than 2 million clones; 90% to 95% are singletons and the top ten take more than 0.1%. The material sequenced was naive CD4+ T cells sorted from blood. The subset is: CD45RA+ positively selected. These receptors came from a man in his late teens or twenties in good health.

The chain uses TRBV30 and TRBJ2-7; D gene unclear. CDR3 length equals 10 residues. Germline-derived CDR1 and CDR2 are GTSNPN and SVGIG (reference sequence). Deletions cut 1 base from V and 6 bases from J, with 4 bases between. The CDR3 loop reads CAWSAREQYF. In nucleotides, the CDR3 is TGTGCCTGGAGTGCCCGCGAGCAGTACTTC.

This chain links TRBV28 with TRBJ2-7; 7 bases are a match to TRBD2. J was trimmed by 1 base and V by 7 bases; bases with no gene match: 10. CDR1 and CDR2 (germline): MDHEN, SYDVKM. The length of the CDR3 is 15 residues. The DNA of the CDR3 is TGTGCCAGCACTCATACGTCTAGCGGTTCCTACGAGCAGTACTTC. It specifies CASTHTSSGSYEQYF.

This clone is a singleton in its sample. The J gene is TRBJ2-1, the V gene TRBV5-1, with TRBD1 matching 8 bases. The V gene end was trimmed by 0 bases and the J gene end by 7 bases; junction bases not matched to a gene: 12. Per the germline V gene, CDR1 is SGHRS and CDR2 is YFSETQ. The CDR3 runs to 17 residues. The CDR3 DNA follows: TGCGCCAGCAGCTTGGTCTCTTGGACAGGGAGTTCGAATGAGCAGTTCTTC. Residues: CASSLVSWTGSSNEQFF.

This clone was counted once. V is TRBV7-3 and J is TRBJ2-1; 12 bases map to TRBD2. V was pared by 4 bases and J by 4 bases, with 2 bases of the junction left unmatched. Germline-derived CDR1 and CDR2 are SGHTA and FQGTGA. CDR3 length: 15 residues. CDR3 residues: CASSSTSGGYNEQFF. CDR3 coding DNA: TGTGCCAGCAGCTCCACTAGCGGGGGGTACAATGAGCAGTTCTTC. Using reference TRBV7-3 and TRBJ2-1 for the parts outside the CDR3, the full variable domain is GAGVSQTPSNKVTEKGKYVELRCDPISGHTALYWYRQSLGQGPEFLIYFQGTGAADDSGLPNDRFFAVRPEGSVSTLKIQRTERGDSAVYLCASSSTSGGYNEQFFGPGTRLTVL.

J is TRBJ2-5 and V is TRBV5-1, with 9 bases aligning to TRBD2. CDR1 and CDR2 (germline): SGHRS, YFSETQ. The length of the CDR3 is 17 residues. The V gene end was trimmed by 4 bases and the J gene end by 4 bases; junction bases not matched to a gene: 14. Here the CDR3 reads CASSPQLGSGSGETQYF. CDR3 coding DNA: TGCGCCAGCAGCCCCCAATTGGGTAGCGGGAGCGGAGAGACCCAGTACTTC.

The J gene is TRBJ2-7, the V gene TRBV6-1; D tentatively fits TRBD1 or TRBD2 (5 bases each). There are 15 residues in the CDR3. V gave up 9 bases and J gave up 11 bases, with 29 bases separating them. Germline loops: CDR1 MNHNS, CDR2 SASEGT. Written as DNA, the CDR3 is TGTGCCAGTGAGGCAGGGAGCCTCAAAGTCCGAGGGGAGTACTTC. Residues: CASEAGSLKVRGEYF.

V gene TRBV5-1 combines with J gene TRBJ2-3; D is tentatively TRBD1 or TRBD2 (5 bases each). CDR1 is SGHRS and CDR2 is YFSETQ in the germline V gene. Trimming removed 1 base at V and 11 bases at J, with 14 bases between. This CDR3 spans 13 amino acids. The CDR3 nucleotides are TGCGCCAGCAGCTTGTGGGACGCCGAGGGGCAGTATTTT. Protein sequence: CASSLWDAEGQYF.

The chain is built from TRBV2 and TRBJ2-5, with 15 bases lining up with TRBD2. Germline assignment: CDR1 SNHLY and CDR2 FYNNEI. There are 16 residues in the CDR3. V was clipped by 5 bases and J by 4 bases; unmatched bases: 5. The CDR3 protein is CASSSGLAGGPETQYF. The CDR3 DNA is TGTGCCAGCAGTTCTGGACTAGCGGGAGGGCCAGAGACCCAGTACTTC.

This chain joins TRBV7-3 and TRBJ2-1; 12 bases agree with TRBD2. V was pared by 5 bases and J by 7 bases, with 6 bases of the junction left unmatched. The CDR3 has 15 amino acids. Germline CDR1 SGHTA, CDR2 FQGTGA. The CDR3 region is CASSRTSGEKNEQFF. The CDR3 DNA reads as TGTGCCAGCAGCCGGACTAGCGGGGAAAAGAATGAGCAGTTCTTC.

V is TRBV4-1 and J is TRBJ1-3; 11 nucleotides align to TRBD1. Germline V CDR1 and CDR2: MGHRA, YSYEKL. The CDR3 is 15 residues long. Germline trimming cut 4 bases from V and 6 bases from J; bases unmatched to any gene: 5. As DNA, the CDR3 is TGCGCCAGCAGCCCCCGGGACAGGGGGGCAAACACCATATATTTT. Translation: CASSPRDRGANTIYF.

The chain carries TRBV6-5 and TRBJ2-3; 7 bases align to TRBD1. The ends lost 5 bases at V and 10 bases at J; junction bases unmatched: 6. The CDR3 spans 12 residues. Per germline, CDR1 MNHEY and CDR2 SVGAGI. CDR3 nucleotides: TGTGCCAGCAGTCAAGGACAGGCGTCGCAGTATTTT. Encoded protein: CASSQGQASQYF.

The chain carries TRBV7-9 and TRBJ2-3; D tentatively reads TRBD1 or TRBD2 (5 bases each). Trimming pared 11 bases from V and 2 bases from J, leaving 17 bases between. Looked up from germline, CDR1 is SEHNR and CDR2 is FQNEAQ (reference sequence). The CDR3 runs to 14 residues. This CDR3 reads CAGTGSVDTDTQYF. The DNA for the CDR3 is TGTGCCGGGACGGGCAGCGTCGACACAGATACGCAGTATTTT.

J is TRBJ2-7 and V is TRBV7-9; D unresolved. V lost 3 bases and J 4 bases, leaving 13 bases between the germline ends. Germline V gene sequence: CDR1 SEHNR, CDR2 FQNEAQ (reference sequence). There are 14 residues in the CDR3. The CDR3 bases are TGTGCCAGCAGCTTTGAGGTAGTCGGGTACGAGCAGTACTTC. This gives the protein CASSFEVVGYEQYF.

The gene calls are TRBV7-2 and TRBJ2-7; possibly TRBD1 or TRBD2 for D (6 bases each). Between the trimmed V and J ends, which lost 6 bases and 7 bases, there was a span of 19 bases. CDR3 length: 14 residues. Germline CDR1 and CDR2: SGHTA and FQGNSA. The CDR3 region is CASSSPYGGWEQYF. CDR3 coding DNA: TGTGCCAGCAGTAGCCCGTACGGGGGCTGGGAGCAGTACTTC. Filled out from reference TRBV7-2 and TRBJ2-7, the complete variable domain reads GAGVSQSPSNKVTEKGKDVELRCDPISGHTALYWYRQSLGQGLEFLIYFQGNSAPDKSGLPSDRFSAERTGGSVSTLTIQRTQQEDSAVYLCASSSPYGGWEQYFGPGTRLTVT.

The chain carries TRBV30 and TRBJ2-5; tentatively, D is TRBD1 (5 bases). V dropped 6 bases and J dropped 5 bases, with 16 bases sitting between them. The CDR3 consists of 13 residues. Germline assignment: CDR1 GTSNPN and CDR2 SVGIG (reference sequence). This chain's CDR3 is CACQAGLRETQYF. The CDR3 DNA follows: TGTGCCTGCCAGGCAGGGTTAAGGGAGACCCAGTACTTC.

The chain combines TRBV6-5 with TRBJ1-1; D might be TRBD1 (5 bases). In germline, CDR1 is MNHEY, CDR2 SVGAGI. The CDR3 sequence is 13 residues long. The V end lost 8 bases, the J end lost 3 bases, and 13 bases lay between the germline ends. This chain's CDR3 is CASYRGGDTEAFF. Written as DNA, the CDR3 is TGTGCCAGCTATAGAGGAGGGGACACTGAAGCTTTCTTT.

The rearrangement uses TRBV18 and TRBJ2-6; a possible D gene is TRBD1 (5 bases). Trimming cost V 9 bases and J 0 bases, with 12 bases left between them. The CDR3 contains 15 residues. Germline values: CDR1 KGHSH, CDR2 LQKENI. CDR3 nucleotides: TGTGCCAGTCAAAGTACAGGCTCTGGGGCCAACGTCCTGACTTTC. Amino acids: CASQSTGSGANVLTF. Complete variable domain (other parts from reference TRBV18 and TRBJ2-6): NAGVMQNPRHLVRRRGQEARLRCSPMKGHSHVYWYRQLPEEGLKFMVYLQKENIIDESGMPKERFSAEFPKEGPSILRIQQVVRGDSAAYFCASQSTGSGANVLTFGAGSRLTVL.

This chain links TRBV6-6 with TRBJ1-2; a weak D match, TRBD1 (5 bases). From germline, CDR1 is MNHNY and CDR2 SVGAGI (reference sequence). V was clipped by 0 bases and J by 3 bases, with 8 bases between them. CDR3 size: 14 residues. CDR3 protein: CASSYSPGHYGYTF. Written as DNA, the CDR3 is TGTGCCAGCAGTTACTCCCCGGGGCACTATGGCTACACCTTC.

A note on this clone: The identical CDR3 is also encoded by other nucleotide sequences in the sample. The rearrangement joins TRBV6-1 to TRBJ1-5; D might be TRBD1 (6 bases). Between the trimmed V and J ends, which lost 6 bases and 4 bases, there was a span of 10 bases. The CDR3 runs to 13 residues. Germline V gene data show CDR1 as MNHNS and CDR2 as SASEGT. The CDR3: CASRTGGNQPQHF. The CDR3 nucleotides are TGTGCCAGCAGGACAGGCGGTAATCAGCCCCAGCATTTT.

The rearrangement joins TRBV30 to TRBJ1-2, with D perhaps matching TRBD1 (5 bases). The CDR3 loop spans 14 amino acids. Trimming took 0 bases from V and 2 from J, leaving 10 bases between them. Per germline, CDR1 GTSNPN and CDR2 SVGIG (reference sequence). The CDR3 loop reads CAWSVTGRNYGYTF. The CDR3 DNA sequence: TGTGCCTGGAGTGTCACAGGTCGGAACTATGGCTACACCTTC.

V is TRBV7-3 and J is TRBJ1-2; tentatively, D is TRBD1 (5 bases). This CDR3 is 13 amino acids long. V lost 6 bases and J lost 4, with 12 bases in between. Germline values: CDR1 SGHTA, CDR2 FQGTGA. Here the CDR3 reads CASSDFGGYGYTF. In DNA, the CDR3 is TGTGCCAGCAGTGATTTCGGGGGCTATGGCTACACCTTC.

This clone was detected once. The rearrangement links TRBV6-1 to TRBJ1-4; 7 nucleotides line up with TRBD1. The ends lost 5 bases at V and 4 bases at J; junction bases unmatched: 7. The CDR3 consists of 15 residues. The germline V gene encodes CDR1 MNHNS and CDR2 SASEGT. The CDR3: CASSTGTANNEKLFF. In DNA form, the CDR3 reads TGTGCCAGCAGTACCGGGACAGCCAATAATGAAAAACTGTTTTTT.

The genes are TRBV30 and TRBJ1-5; D not certain. The V end lost 2 bases, the J end lost 7 bases, and 12 bases lay between the germline ends. The CDR3 has 13 residues. Germline CDR1 and CDR2: GTSNPN and SVGIG (reference sequence). Here the CDR3 reads CAWSTASGQPQHF. The CDR3 DNA is TGTGCCTGGAGTACCGCAAGTGGACAGCCCCAGCATTTT. The full variable domain, its missing parts supplied by reference TRBV30 and TRBJ1-5, is SQTIHQWPATLVQPVGSPLSLECTVEGTSNPNLYWYRQAAGRGLQLLFYSVGIGQISSEVPQNLSASRPQDRQFILSSKKLLLSDSGFYLCAWSTASGQPQHFGDGTRLSIL.

This clone was counted many times. The chain has TRBV5-1 and TRBJ1-5; TRBD1 might be the D (6 bases). Germline V gives CDR1 SGHRS, CDR2 YFSETQ. The ends were cut back, 4 bases at V and 4 bases at J, with 12 bases in the middle. The CDR3 consists of 14 residues. CDR3: CASSPGAENQPQHF. In DNA, the CDR3 is TGCGCCAGCAGCCCGGGGGCGGAGAATCAGCCCCAGCATTTT.

V is TRBV18 and J is TRBJ2-5; possibly TRBD1 or TRBD2 for D (5 bases each). Germline-derived CDR1 and CDR2 are KGHSH and LQKENI. CDR3 length equals 15 residues. Trimming removed 2 bases at V and 5 bases at J, with 15 bases between. This CDR3 reads CASSPKRGSRETQYF. In DNA, the CDR3 is TGTGCCAGCTCACCAAAGAGGGGCAGTCGGGAGACCCAGTACTTC.

The rearrangement links TRBV5-6 to TRBJ2-3; weak D call: TRBD1 (5 bases). CDR1 is SGHDT and CDR2 is YYEEEE in the germline V gene. V was pared by 0 bases and J by 1 base, with 9 bases between. The CDR3 spans 15 residues. As DNA, the CDR3 is TGTGCCAGCAGCTTGGTACAGGCGGGCACAGATACGCAGTATTTT. Its translation: CASSLVQAGTDTQYF.

The rearrangement joins TRBV7-2 to TRBJ1-3; D unresolved. The CDR3 consists of 15 residues. V gave up 2 bases and J gave up 1 base, with 9 bases separating them. CDR1 and CDR2 (germline): SGHTA, FQGNSA. The CDR3 DNA is TGTGCCAGCAGCTTAAACCCTTCTTCTGGAAACACCATATATTTT. The encoded protein is CASSLNPSSGNTIYF.